Presented here are 10 T cell receptor beta chains from one specimen sequenced in a study of human T cells and chemical hapten exposure. Regarding time point: pre-sensitization, week 0. Treatment described: therapeutic diphenylcyclopropenone sensitization with weekly scalp DPC. One entry per CDR3 protein results from TCRdb running MiXCR on the RACE reads. The table has approximately 79,000 distinct CDR3 sequences, about 8% seen once. Sequencing was performed on whole blood, taken in connection with sensitization to the hapten diphenylcyclopropenone (DPC). The receptors here all came from a middle-aged man with alopecia areata. Some clones in this sample may be carry-over from other donors' samples.

This clonotype was seen many times. This sequence joins TRBV11-3 and TRBJ1-1; tentative D call: TRBD1 (5 bases). V lost 0 bases, J lost 10 bases, and 15 bases lay in between. The CDR3 runs 14 residues. Germline CDR1 is SGHNT and CDR2 is YENEEA. CDR3 protein: CASSLDRSRGRAFF. Here the CDR3 DNA reads TGTGCCAGCAGCTTAGATAGGAGCCGGGGGAGAGCTTTCTTT.

A few counts support this clonotype. The V and J genes are TRBV27 and TRBJ2-7; a weak D match, TRBD2 (6 bases). Trimming took 6 bases from V and 7 from J, leaving 16 bases between them. The CDR3 contains 13 residues. Per germline, CDR1 MNHEY and CDR2 SMNVEV (reference sequence). The CDR3 here is CASSPIGGAEQYV. CDR3 nucleotides: TGTGCCAGCAGCCCGATCGGAGGGGCGGAGCAGTACGTC.

This clonotype was seen only a few times. The chain couples TRBV25-1 to TRBJ2-2; D not resolved. V lost 7 bases and J lost 8, with 8 bases in between. The CDR3 contains 11 residues. CDR1 and CDR2 (germline): MGHDK, SYGVNS. The CDR3 nucleotides read TGTGCCAGCACCTTGTCTGGGGAGCTGTTTTTT. It specifies CASTLSGELFF.

The chain uses TRBV5-4 and TRBJ2-5; 10 nucleotides align to TRBD2. The CDR3 is 18 amino acids. J was trimmed by 6 bases and V by 3 bases; bases with no gene match: 17. Germline lookup yields CDR1 SGHNT and CDR2 YYREEE (reference sequence). This chain's CDR3 is CASSSAPLSGRNGKTQYF. The DNA of the CDR3 is TGTGCCAGCAGCTCGGCCCCCCTTAGCGGGAGGAACGGGAAGACCCAGTACTTC.

This clonotype was detected only a few times. The chain combines TRBV20-1 with TRBJ2-7, with TRBD2 matching over 8 bases. V was clipped by 5 bases and J by 9 bases; unmatched bases: 21. CDR1 DFQATT and CDR2 SNEGSKA come from the germline V gene (reference sequence). The CDR3 has 16 residues. CDR3 coding DNA: TGCAGTGCTCGATACCGGGGCGCGGGAGGACTTAGTGTGCAGTACTTC. This gives the protein CSARYRGAGGLSVQYF.

The rearrangement joins TRBV2 to TRBJ2-5, with TRBD1 matching over 8 bases. There are 14 residues in the CDR3. Looked up from germline, CDR1 is SNHLY and CDR2 is FYNNEI. V gave up 4 bases and J gave up 5 bases; unmatched junction bases: 6. The CDR3 coding sequence is TGTGCCAGCAGTGTAGGACAGGGTATGGAGACCCAGTACTTC. Translated, it gives CASSVGQGMETQYF.

The genes are TRBV13 and TRBJ2-7; D remains unclear. Trimming removed 5 bases from V and 1 base from J, with 9 bases in between. The CDR3 has 13 amino acids. Germline lookup yields CDR1 PRHDT and CDR2 FYEKMQ (reference sequence). CDR3 sequence reads: CASSPWGSYEQYF. CDR3 bases: TGTGCCAGCAGCCCCTGGGGATCCTACGAGCAGTACTTC.

The chain combines TRBV2 with TRBJ1-2; 7 nucleotides match TRBD1. This CDR3 is 16 amino acids long. Per germline, CDR1 SNHLY and CDR2 FYNNEI. V dropped 3 bases and J dropped 4; count of bases not matched to a gene: 11. The DNA of the CDR3 is TGTGCCAGCAGTGATGGGAGGGGGCCTACCCTCTATGGCTACACCTTC. It translates to CASSDGRGPTLYGYTF.

In regard to this clonotype: Its ends do not fully match the called genes, so a read error is possible. The gene calls are TRBV28 and TRBJ2-7; D is perhaps TRBD2 (5 bases). Germline CDR1 and CDR2: MDHEN and SYDVKM. The CDR3 covers 12 residues. The DNA of the CDR3 is TGTGCCAGCAATTCGGGATCGACTAATCTGAACTTC. As protein: CASNSGSTNLNF.

This clonotype occurred a few times. The rearrangement links TRBV29-1 to TRBJ1-2, with 8 bases fitting TRBD1. V was clipped by 3 bases and J by 1 base; unmatched bases: 10. The CDR3 consists of 16 residues. Germline V gene lookup returns CDR1 SQVTM and CDR2 ANQGSEA. CDR3 amino acids: CSVDERTGISNYGYTF. Written as DNA, the CDR3 is TGCAGCGTTGACGAACGGACAGGGATTAGTAACTATGGCTACACCTTC.